The present T cell receptor beta chain was sequenced within a study of vaccination effects on CD4 cells after COVID-19. The ViraFEST assay expanded antigen-specific CD4+ T cells with viral peptide pools before sequencing. It was after approximately 11 days of culture that CD4+ T cells were isolated. In the vaccine recipients, nucleocapsid antibodies were negative and there was no prior SARS-CoV-2 infection. For each well, some 1.9 million PBMC were cultured with about 10 IU/ml IL-2 and roughly 9.2 ug/ml peptides. The CDR3 contains 15 residues. The V and J ends lost 3 bases and 8 bases respectively, with 19 bases between them. The germline V gene encodes CDR1 KGHSH and CDR2 LQKENI. Repertoires were generated with immunoSEQ multiplex PCR, while TCRdb's copy carries only in-frame clones and drops some. The sample holds about 40,000 clones, about 69% seen once. Study findings and constraints: Vaccine- and infection-induced clones showed marked clonal contraction late following vaccination.

A word on this clone: Its antigen remains unidentified.

The chain carries TRBV18 and TRBJ1-2, with D perhaps matching TRBD1 (6 bases). This specimen consisted of CD4+ T cells from PBMCs cultured with HCoV-OC43 spike peptides, obtained before COVID-19 vaccination. Stated subset: HCoV-OC43 spike overlapping peptide pool stimulation. The clonotype comes from a human donor who received a COVID-19 vaccine. In nucleotides, the CDR3 is TGTGCCAGCTCACCCTCGGGGGGGGCCTACGTCGGCTACACCTTC. It translates to CASSPSGGAYVGYTF.